This T cell receptor (beta chain) was identified during a study of immune heterogeneity within non-small cell lung tumors. Findings of the study overall: The high-frequency T-cell receptor beta clonotypes mostly did not match up between individual patients.

The template for each sample was roughly 610 ng of genomic DNA, which had been extracted from bulk tumor tissue. Doctors removed several biopsies from each primary tumor during surgery, keeping them far apart. Curative surgery was performed on patients who had untreated, newly diagnosed non-small cell lung cancer. The TCR beta CDR3 region was amplified by multiplex PCR employing 32 V and 13 J primers. TCRdb re-analysed the multiplex PCR reads in MiXCR, keeping a single row per CDR3 protein. Among fewer than 25,000 distinct CDR3 sequences, approximately 30% were seen once, and the ten largest hold about 3.9%. The CDR3 spans 14 residues. Germline V gene sequence: CDR1 DFQATT, CDR2 SNEGSKA (reference sequence). Losses at the gene ends were 6 bases for V and 2 bases for J; bases not matched to a gene: 5. This clonotype was seen ten or more times. Antigen unknown.

The sequenced sample was lung tumor tissue. V usage is TRBV20-1 and J usage is TRBJ2-7; 12 bases are shared with TRBD2. The receptor was derived from a middle-aged man with non-small cell lung cancer. Here the CDR3 reads CSAILAGGAYEQYF. CDR3 bases: TGCAGTGCAATACTAGCGGGAGGCGCCTACGAGCAGTACTTC.